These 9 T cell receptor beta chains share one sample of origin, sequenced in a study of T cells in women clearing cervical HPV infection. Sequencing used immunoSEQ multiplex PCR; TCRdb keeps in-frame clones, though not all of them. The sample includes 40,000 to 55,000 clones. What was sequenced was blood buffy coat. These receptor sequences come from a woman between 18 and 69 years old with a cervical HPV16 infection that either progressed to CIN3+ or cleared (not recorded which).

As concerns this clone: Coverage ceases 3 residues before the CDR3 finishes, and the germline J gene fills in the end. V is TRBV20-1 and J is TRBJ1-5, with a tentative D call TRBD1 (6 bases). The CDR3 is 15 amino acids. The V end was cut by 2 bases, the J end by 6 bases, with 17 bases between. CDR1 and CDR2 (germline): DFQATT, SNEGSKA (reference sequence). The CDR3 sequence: CSARPQGIFSQPQHF. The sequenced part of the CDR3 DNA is TGCAGTGCTAGACCACAGGGTATCTTTTCTCAGCCC.

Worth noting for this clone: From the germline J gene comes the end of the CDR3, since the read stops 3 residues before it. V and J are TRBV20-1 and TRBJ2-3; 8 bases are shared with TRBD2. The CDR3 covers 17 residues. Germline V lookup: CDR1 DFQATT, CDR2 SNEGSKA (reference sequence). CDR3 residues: CSARDLVAGRYQETQYF. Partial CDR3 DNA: TGCAGTGCTAGAGATCTGGTAGCGGGGAGATACCAAGAGACG.

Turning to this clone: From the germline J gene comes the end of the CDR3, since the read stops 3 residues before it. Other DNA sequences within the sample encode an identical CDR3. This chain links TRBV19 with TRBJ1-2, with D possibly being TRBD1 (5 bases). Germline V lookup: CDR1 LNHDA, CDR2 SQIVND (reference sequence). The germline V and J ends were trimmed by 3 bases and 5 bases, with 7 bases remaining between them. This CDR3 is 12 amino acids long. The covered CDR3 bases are TGTGCCAGTAGTATCCGGGGGTATGGC. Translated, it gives CASSIRGYG. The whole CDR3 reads CASSIRGYGYTF.

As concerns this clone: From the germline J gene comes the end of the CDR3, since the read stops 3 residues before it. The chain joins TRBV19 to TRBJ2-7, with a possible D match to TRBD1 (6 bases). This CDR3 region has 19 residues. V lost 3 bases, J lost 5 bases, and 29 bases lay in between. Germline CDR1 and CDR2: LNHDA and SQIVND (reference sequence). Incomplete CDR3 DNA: TGTGCCAGTAGTATCGTGACCCCGGGACACAGCGCTTCTATGGACGAG. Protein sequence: CASSIVTPGHSASMDE. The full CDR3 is CASSIVTPGHSASMDEQYF.

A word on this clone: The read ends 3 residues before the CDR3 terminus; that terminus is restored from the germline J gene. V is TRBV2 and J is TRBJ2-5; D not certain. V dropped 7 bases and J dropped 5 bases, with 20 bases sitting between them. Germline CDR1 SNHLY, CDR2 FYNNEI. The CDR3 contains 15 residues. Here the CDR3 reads CASTPQVPGRETQYF. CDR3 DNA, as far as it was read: TGTGCCAGCACCCCCCAGGTGCCCGGTCGGGAGACC.

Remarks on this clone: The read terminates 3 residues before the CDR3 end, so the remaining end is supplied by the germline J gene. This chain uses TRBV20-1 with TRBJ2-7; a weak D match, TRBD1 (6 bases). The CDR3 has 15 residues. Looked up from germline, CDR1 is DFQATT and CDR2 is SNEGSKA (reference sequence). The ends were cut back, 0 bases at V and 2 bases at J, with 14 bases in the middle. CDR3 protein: CSAREQTGSPYEQYF. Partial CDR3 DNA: TGCAGTGCTAGAGAACAAACAGGGAGCCCCTACGAG.

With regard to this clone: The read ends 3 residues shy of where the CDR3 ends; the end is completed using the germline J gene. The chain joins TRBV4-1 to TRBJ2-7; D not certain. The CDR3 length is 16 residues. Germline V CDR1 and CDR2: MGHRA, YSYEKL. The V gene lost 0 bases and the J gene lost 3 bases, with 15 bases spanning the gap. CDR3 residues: CASSQERRGALYEQYF. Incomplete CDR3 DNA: TGCGCCAGCAGCCAAGAACGCCGAGGTGCCCTCTACGAG.

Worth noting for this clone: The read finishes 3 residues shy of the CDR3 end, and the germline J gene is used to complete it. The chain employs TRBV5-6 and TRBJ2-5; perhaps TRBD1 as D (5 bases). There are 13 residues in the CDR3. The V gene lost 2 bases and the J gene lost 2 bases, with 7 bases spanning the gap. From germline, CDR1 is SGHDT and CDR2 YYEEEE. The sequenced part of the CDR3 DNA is TGTGCCAGCAGCTTTACAGGACAAGAGACC. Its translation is CASSFTGQET. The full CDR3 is CASSFTGQETQYF.

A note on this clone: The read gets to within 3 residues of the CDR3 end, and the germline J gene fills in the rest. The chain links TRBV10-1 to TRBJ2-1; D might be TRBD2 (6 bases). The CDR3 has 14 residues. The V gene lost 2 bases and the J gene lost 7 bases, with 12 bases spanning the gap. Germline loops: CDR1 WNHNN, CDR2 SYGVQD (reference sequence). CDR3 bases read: TGCGCCAGCAGTGAGCGGGACTTGGTTAATGAG. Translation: CASSERDLVNE. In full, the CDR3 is CASSERDLVNEQFF.